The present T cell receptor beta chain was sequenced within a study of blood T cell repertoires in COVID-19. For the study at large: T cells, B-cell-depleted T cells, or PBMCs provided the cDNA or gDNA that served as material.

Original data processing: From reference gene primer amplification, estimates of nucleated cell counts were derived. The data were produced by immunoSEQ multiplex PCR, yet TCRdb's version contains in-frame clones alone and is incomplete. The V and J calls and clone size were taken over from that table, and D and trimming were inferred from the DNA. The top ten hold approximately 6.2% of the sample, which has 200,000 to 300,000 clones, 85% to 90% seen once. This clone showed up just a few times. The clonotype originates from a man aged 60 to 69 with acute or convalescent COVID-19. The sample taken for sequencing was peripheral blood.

CDR3 residues: CASSYGQTNYGYTF. DNA of the CDR3: TGTGCCAGCAGTTACGGACAGACTAACTATGGCTACACCTTC. This chain uses TRBV6-2 or TRBV6-3 with TRBJ1-2, with D perhaps TRBD1 (6 bases). The V end was cut by 2 bases, the J end by 0 bases, with 7 bases between. The CDR3 is 14 amino acids. Germline lookup yields CDR1 MNHEY and CDR2 SVGEGT.